This TCR beta chain was identified during a study of molecular identifiers for immune sequencing clone quantification. Study-level background: Four portions were sequenced after RNA from approximately 22,000 or 94,000 naive CD8 cells was split five ways in replicates.

This clonotype was observed a few times. The V and J ends lost 4 bases and 4 bases, in that order; junction bases with no gene match: 4. The CDR3 spans 13 residues. Germline V gene sequence: CDR1 SGDLS, CDR2 YYNGEE. Each CDR3 protein is one row after TCRdb ran MiXCR on the PCR reads. The table shows more than 450,000 distinct CDR3 sequences, with roughly 24% occurring only once. The sequence came from a human donor in good health. Some libraries in this study had Jurkat cell RNA spiked in. The V and J genes are TRBV9 and TRBJ1-1; the match to TRBD1 covers 7 bases. Sample: naive CD8+ T cells from blood, with Jurkat cell RNA spiked in. Subset noted: FACS-sorted CD8+CD4-CCR7+CD45RA+ naive T cells. CDR3 amino acids: CASSHRQGTEAFF. CDR3 in DNA: TGTGCCAGCAGCCACAGACAGGGCACTGAAGCTTTCTTT.